Here is one TCR beta chain with its context. Its target is unknown. PCR primers comprised 60 Vbeta and 13 Jbeta primers. The repertoire was sequenced with immunoSEQ multiplex PCR; TCRdb's copy has only in-frame clones and lacks some. Of some 130,000 clones listed, around 70% are singletons. The V end lost 7 bases, the J end lost 4 bases, and 19 bases lay between the germline ends. In germline, CDR1 is MNHEY, CDR2 SVGAGI. The CDR3 is made up of 15 amino acids. These data are taken from a study of cytomegalovirus exposure and HLA in healthy donors. Study results and limitations: The classifier reportedly diagnosed cytomegalovirus status with high specificity and sensitivity. Among immune exposure information, only CMV serostatus was available. There were 150 to 200 TCR beta chains listed as cytomegalovirus-associated.

Sequencing used PBMCs. This clonotype was obtained from a man under 40 in good health and CMV-seronegative. The chain recombines TRBV6-5 with TRBJ1-2; D perhaps matches TRBD1 (5 bases). The DNA for the CDR3 is TGTGCCAGCAAACCCAGTGGGGGGGATGGCTATGGCTACACCTTC. Its translation: CASKPSGGDGYGYTF.